This T cell receptor (beta chain) stems from a study of vaccination and CD4 T cells after COVID-19. The germline V gene has CDR1 SGHTA and CDR2 FQGNSA. J gave up 1 base and V 5 bases, and 7 bases lay outside the gene matches. The CDR3 has 16 residues. A note on this clonotype: The antigen remains unidentified.

Treatment indicated: roughly ten-day PBMC culture with coronavirus spike peptide pools or control peptides (ViraFEST assay). Wells contained two million PBMCs each, and these were cultured with 8.5 to 10 IU/ml IL-2 and about 11 ug/ml peptide pools. Oncomine TCR Beta short-read sequencing was applied to DNA from cultured CD4+ T cells. In this case, cultured CD4+ T cells provided the extracted genomic DNA. TCRdb re-called the PCR reads with MiXCR, one entry per CDR3 protein. The sample records roughly 15,000 distinct CDR3 sequences, roughly 57% being singletons. This sequence originates from a human donor who had recovered from COVID-19. The rearrangement links TRBV7-2 to TRBJ2-2; TRBD1 agrees at 7 bases. Sequencing used CD4+ T cells from blood, cultured in vitro. This CDR3 reads CASSLATGRNTGELFF. The DNA for the CDR3 is TGTGCCAGCAGCCTGGCGACAGGGCGGAACACCGGGGAGCTGTTTTTT.